The clone carrying this T cell receptor (beta chain) has only a few counts. No antigen is known for it. MiXCR, applied by TCRdb to the 5' RACE reads, yields one record per CDR3 protein. This sample carries roughly 100,000 distinct CDR3 sequences, 15% to 20% of them seen once, and the ten largest clones take 28%. These data belong to a study of T-cell memory formation after mild COVID-19. Across the study: Clusters were largely donor specific. Study findings and constraints: Memory from before infection featured some responding clones, which suggests cross-reactive memory joined. Day 15 to 85 contracting clones showed balanced CD4/CD8; later expanders leaned CD4+.

CDR1 is SEHNR and CDR2 is FQNEAQ in the germline V gene (reference sequence). This CDR3 region has 14 residues. The V gene lost 0 bases and the J gene lost 1 base, with 6 bases spanning the gap. The chain combines TRBV7-9 with TRBJ1-1, with D maybe TRBD1 (5 bases). This TCR was recovered from an adult woman who had mild COVID-19 (a few samples of this study predate the infection). Cell type and time point are not known. What was sequenced was PBMCs or a T cell subset sorted from them (not recorded which). The CDR3 loop is CASSLAGANTEAFF. Written as DNA, the CDR3 is TGTGCCAGCAGCTTAGCAGGGGCGAACACTGAAGCTTTCTTT.